This TCR beta chain came from a study of regulatory T cells in long-lasting Graves disease. This clonotype was seen only a few times. CDR3-region Arm-PCR and iRepertoire HTBI primers produced the TCR beta libraries. Using its own MiXCR run on the multiplex PCR reads, TCRdb lists one record per CDR3 protein. Seen here are some 450,000 distinct CDR3 sequences, 16% observed once, and the top ten hold about 10%. This CDR3 contains 12 residues. Trimming shortened V by 6 bases and J by 11 bases, and 13 bases separated the two germline ends. From germline, CDR1 is MNHEY and CDR2 SMNVEV (reference sequence). Time point specified: newly diagnosed GD, antithyroid drugs for less than 3 months. PBMC RNA was the source of the TCR library. The sample was also linked to a second study, of T cells in Graves' hyperthyroidism and ophthalmopathy. From that report: Blood held most thyroid clonotypes expanded above 0.001 frequency.

The clonotype was recovered from a woman aged 30 to 39 with Graves disease. This chain uses TRBV27 with TRBJ2-2; D gene uncertain. Sequenced material: peripheral blood mononuclear cells (PBMCs), taken at new diagnosis, from a patient treated with antithyroid drugs. The CDR3: CASRRHPAELFF. The CDR3 DNA reads TGTGCCAGCAGAAGACACCCGGCTGAGCTGTTTTTT.